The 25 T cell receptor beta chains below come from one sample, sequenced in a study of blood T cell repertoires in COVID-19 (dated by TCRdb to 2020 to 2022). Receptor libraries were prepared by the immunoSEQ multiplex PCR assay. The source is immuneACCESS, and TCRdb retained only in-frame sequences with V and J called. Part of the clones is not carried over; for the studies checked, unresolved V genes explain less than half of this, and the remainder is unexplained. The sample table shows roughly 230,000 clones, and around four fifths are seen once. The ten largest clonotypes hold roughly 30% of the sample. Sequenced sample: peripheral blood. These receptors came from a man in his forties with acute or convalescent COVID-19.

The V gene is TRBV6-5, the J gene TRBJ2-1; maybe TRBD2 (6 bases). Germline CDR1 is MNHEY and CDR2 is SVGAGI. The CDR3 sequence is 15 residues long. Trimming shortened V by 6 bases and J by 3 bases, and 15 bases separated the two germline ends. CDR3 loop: CASRERTTYYNEQFF. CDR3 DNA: TGTGCCAGCAGAGAGCGGACTACCTACTACAATGAGCAGTTCTTC.

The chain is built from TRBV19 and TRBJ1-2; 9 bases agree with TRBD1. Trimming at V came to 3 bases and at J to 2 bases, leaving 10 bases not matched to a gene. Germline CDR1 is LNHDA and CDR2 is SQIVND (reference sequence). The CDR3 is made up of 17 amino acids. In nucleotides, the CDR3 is TGTGCCAGTAGTATCATAACGGGGGACAGGGCGAACTATGGCTACACCTTC. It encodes CASSIITGDRANYGYTF. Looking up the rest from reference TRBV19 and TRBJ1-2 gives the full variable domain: DGGITQSPKYLFRKEGQNVTLSCEQNLNHDAMYWYRQDPGQGLRLIYYSQIVNDFQKGDIAEGYSVSREKKESFPLTVTSAQKNPTAFYLCASSIITGDRANYGYTFGSGTRLTVV.

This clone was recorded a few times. This chain's CDR3 is CASSPAVLAGNTGELFF. Written as DNA, the CDR3 is TGTGCCAGCTCACCAGCTGTACTAGCGGGGAACACCGGGGAGCTGTTTTTT. This chain joins TRBV18 and TRBJ2-2, with 9 bases aligning to TRBD2. The CDR3 sequence is 17 residues long. From germline, CDR1 is KGHSH and CDR2 LQKENI. V was pared by 2 bases and J by 1 base, with 5 bases of the junction left unmatched.

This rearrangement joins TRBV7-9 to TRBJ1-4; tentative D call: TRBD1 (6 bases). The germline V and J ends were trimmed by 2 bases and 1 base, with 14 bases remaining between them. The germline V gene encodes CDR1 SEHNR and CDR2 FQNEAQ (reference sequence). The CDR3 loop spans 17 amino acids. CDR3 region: CASSLPPQGITNEKLFF. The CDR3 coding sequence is TGTGCCAGCAGCTTACCGCCACAGGGAATAACTAATGAAAAACTGTTTTTT.

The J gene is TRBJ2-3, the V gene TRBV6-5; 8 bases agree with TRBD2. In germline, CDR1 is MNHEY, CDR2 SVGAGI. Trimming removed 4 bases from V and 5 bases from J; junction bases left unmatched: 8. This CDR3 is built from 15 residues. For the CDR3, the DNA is TGTGCCAGCAGTTCAGGGACTAGAGTATTAGATACGCAGTATTTT. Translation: CASSSGTRVLDTQYF.

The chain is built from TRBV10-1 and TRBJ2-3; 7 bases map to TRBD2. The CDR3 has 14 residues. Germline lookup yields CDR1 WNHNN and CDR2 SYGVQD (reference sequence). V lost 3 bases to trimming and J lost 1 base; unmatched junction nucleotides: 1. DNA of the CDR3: TGCGCCAGCAGTGACCGGGAGGGCACAGATACGCAGTATTTT. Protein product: CASSDREGTDTQYF.

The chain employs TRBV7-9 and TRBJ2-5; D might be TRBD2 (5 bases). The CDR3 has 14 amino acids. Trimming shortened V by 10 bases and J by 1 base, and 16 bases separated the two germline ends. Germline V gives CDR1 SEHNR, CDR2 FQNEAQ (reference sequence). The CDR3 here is CATESWGVQETQYF. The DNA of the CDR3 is TGTGCCACCGAGAGCTGGGGAGTCCAAGAGACCCAGTACTTC.

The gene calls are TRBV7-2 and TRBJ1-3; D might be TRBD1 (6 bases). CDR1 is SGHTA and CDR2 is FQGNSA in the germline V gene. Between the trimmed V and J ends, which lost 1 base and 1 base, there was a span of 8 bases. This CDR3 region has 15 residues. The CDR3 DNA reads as TGTGCCAGCAGCTTAGAGGGGGTATCTGGAAACACCATATATTTT. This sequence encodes CASSLEGVSGNTIYF.

CDR3 in amino acids: CASGDRENSPLHF. In DNA form, the CDR3 reads TGTGCCAGCGGGGACAGGGAAAATTCACCCCTCCACTTT. The chain combines TRBV9 with TRBJ1-6; 9 nucleotides align to TRBD1. Germline CDR1 reads SGDLS; CDR2 reads YYNGEE. The CDR3 is 13 amino acids. V dropped 7 bases and J dropped 7; count of bases not matched to a gene: 3. Complete variable domain (other parts from reference TRBV9 and TRBJ1-6): DSGVTQTPKHLITATGQRVTLRCSPRSGDLSVYWYQQSLDQGLQFLIQYYNGEERAKGNILERFSAQQFPDLHSELNLSSLELGDSALYFCASGDRENSPLHFGNGTRLTVT.

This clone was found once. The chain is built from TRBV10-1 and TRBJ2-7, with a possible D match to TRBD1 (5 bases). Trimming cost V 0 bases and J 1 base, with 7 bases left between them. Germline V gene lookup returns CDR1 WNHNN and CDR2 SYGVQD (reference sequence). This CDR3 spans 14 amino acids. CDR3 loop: CASSESGVSYEQYF. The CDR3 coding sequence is TGCGCCAGCAGTGAGTCAGGGGTATCCTACGAGCAGTACTTC.

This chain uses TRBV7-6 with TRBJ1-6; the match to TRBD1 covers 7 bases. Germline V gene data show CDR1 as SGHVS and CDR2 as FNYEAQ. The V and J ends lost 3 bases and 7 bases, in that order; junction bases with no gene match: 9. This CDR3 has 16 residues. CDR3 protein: CASSLDPGQTNSPLHF. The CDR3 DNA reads TGTGCCAGCAGCTTGGACCCGGGACAGACGAATTCACCCCTCCACTTT.

The CDR3 sequence is CASSPGLVAGEPGELFF. The CDR3 DNA reads as TGTGCCAGCAGCCCGGGACTCGTAGCGGGCGAACCCGGGGAGCTGTTTTTT. The chain uses TRBV3-1 (or the pseudogene TRBV3-2) and TRBJ2-2; 7 nucleotides match TRBD2. V trimming: 4 bases; J trimming: 6 bases; junction bases outside the gene matches: 14. The germline V gene encodes CDR1 LGHDT and CDR2 YNNKEL (reference sequence). The CDR3 has 17 residues.

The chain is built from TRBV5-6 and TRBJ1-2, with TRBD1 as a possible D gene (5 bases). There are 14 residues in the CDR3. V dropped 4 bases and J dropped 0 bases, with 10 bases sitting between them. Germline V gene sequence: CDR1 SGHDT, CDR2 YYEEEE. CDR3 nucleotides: TGTGCCAGCAGCACCACGACAGCTAACTATGGCTACACCTTC. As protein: CASSTTTANYGYTF.

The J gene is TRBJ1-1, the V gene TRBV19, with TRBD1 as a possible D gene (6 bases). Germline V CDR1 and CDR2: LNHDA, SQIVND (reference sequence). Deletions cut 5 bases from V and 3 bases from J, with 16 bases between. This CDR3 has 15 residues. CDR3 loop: CASSGTGTSYTEAFF. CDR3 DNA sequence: TGTGCCAGTAGTGGGACCGGGACATCCTACACTGAAGCTTTCTTT.

Here the CDR3 DNA reads TGTGCCAGCAGTTACAACAGGGGATCTAATGAAAAACTGTTTTTT. Translated, it gives CASSYNRGSNEKLFF. The chain couples TRBV7-8 to TRBJ1-4, with 7 bases fitting TRBD1. This CDR3 is built from 15 residues. Germline assignment: CDR1 SGHVS and CDR2 FQNEAQ. The trim removed 6 bases at V and 3 bases at J, leaving 7 bases unmatched.

The CDR3 coding sequence is TGCGCCAGTTCCGCAGGGTTTTCTAATGAAAAACTGTTTTTT. Translation gives CASSAGFSNEKLFF. The chain carries TRBV5-1 and TRBJ1-4; possibly TRBD1 for D (5 bases). The CDR3 runs to 14 residues. Germline V CDR1 and CDR2: SGHRS, YFSETQ. V lost 8 bases to trimming and J lost 3 bases, with 14 bases between them.

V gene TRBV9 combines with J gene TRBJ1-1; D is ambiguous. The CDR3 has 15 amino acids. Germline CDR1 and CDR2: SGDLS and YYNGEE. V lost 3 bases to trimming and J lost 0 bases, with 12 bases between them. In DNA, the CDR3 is TGTGCCAGCAGCGGACGACTCGTAATGAACACTGAAGCTTTCTTT. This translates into CASSGRLVMNTEAFF.

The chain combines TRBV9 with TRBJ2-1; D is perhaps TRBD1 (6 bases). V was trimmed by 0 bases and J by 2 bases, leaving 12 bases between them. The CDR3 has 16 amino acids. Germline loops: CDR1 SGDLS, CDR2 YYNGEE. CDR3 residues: CASSVGPGEPYNEQFF. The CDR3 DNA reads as TGTGCCAGCAGCGTAGGTCCAGGGGAACCCTACAATGAGCAGTTCTTC.

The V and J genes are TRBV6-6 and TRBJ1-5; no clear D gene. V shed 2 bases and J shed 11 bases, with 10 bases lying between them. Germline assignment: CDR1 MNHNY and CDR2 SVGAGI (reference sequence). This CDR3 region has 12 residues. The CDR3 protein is CASSYEARSQHF. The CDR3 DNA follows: TGTGCCAGCAGTTACGAGGCGAGGTCCCAGCATTTT.

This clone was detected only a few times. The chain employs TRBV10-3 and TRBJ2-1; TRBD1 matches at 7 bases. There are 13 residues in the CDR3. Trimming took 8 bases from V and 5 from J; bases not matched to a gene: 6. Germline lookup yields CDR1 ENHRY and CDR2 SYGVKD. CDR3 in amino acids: CAIRPGGNNEQFF. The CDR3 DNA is TGTGCCATCCGGCCAGGGGGTAACAATGAGCAGTTCTTC.

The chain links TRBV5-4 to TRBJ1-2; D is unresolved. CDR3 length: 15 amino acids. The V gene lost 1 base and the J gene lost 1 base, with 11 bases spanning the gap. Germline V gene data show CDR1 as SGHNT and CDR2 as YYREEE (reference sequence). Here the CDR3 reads CASSLSIGINYGYTF. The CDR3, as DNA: TGTGCCAGCAGCTTGTCGATTGGCATTAACTATGGCTACACCTTC.

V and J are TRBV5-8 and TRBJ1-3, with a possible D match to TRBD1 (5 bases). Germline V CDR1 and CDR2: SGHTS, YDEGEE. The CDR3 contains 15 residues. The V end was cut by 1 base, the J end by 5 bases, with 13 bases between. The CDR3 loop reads CASSLQGLTRNTIYF. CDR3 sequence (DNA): TGTGCCAGCAGCTTGCAGGGACTTACCAGAAACACCATATATTTT. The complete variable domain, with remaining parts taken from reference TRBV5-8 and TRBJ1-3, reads EAGVTQSPTHLIKTRGQQATLRCSPISGHTSVYWYQQALGLGLQFLLWYDEGEERNRGNFPPRFSGRQFPNYSSELNVNALELEDSALYLCASSLQGLTRNTIYFGEGSWLTVV.

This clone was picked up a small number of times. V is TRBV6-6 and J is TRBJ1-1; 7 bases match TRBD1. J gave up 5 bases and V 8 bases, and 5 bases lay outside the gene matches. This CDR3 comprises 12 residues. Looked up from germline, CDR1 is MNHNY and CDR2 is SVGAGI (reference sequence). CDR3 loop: CASSTGDTEAFF. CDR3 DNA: TGTGCCAGCTCTACAGGGGATACTGAAGCTTTCTTT.

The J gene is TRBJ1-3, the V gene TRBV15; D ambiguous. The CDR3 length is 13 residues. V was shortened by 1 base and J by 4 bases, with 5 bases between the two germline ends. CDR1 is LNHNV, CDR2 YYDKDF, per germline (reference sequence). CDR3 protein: CATSRAYGNTIYF. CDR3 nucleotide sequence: TGTGCCACCAGCAGAGCCTACGGAAACACCATATATTTT.

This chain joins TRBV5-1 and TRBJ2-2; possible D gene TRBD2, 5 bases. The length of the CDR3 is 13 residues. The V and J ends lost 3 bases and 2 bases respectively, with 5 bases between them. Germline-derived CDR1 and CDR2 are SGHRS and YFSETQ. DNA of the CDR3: TGCGCCAGCAGCTGGACTAACACCGGGGAGCTGTTTTTT. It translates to CASSWTNTGELFF.